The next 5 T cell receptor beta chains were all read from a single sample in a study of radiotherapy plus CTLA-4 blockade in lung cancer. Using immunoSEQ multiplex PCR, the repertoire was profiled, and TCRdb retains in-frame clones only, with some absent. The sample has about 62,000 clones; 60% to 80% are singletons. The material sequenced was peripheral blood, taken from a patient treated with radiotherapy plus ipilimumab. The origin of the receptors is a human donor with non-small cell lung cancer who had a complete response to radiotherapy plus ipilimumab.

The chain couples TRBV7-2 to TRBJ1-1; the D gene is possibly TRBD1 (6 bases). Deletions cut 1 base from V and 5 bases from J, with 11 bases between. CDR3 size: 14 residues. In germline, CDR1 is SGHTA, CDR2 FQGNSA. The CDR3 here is CASSLEGGRTEAFF. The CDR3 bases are TGTGCCAGCAGCTTAGAAGGGGGTCGAACTGAAGCTTTCTTT.

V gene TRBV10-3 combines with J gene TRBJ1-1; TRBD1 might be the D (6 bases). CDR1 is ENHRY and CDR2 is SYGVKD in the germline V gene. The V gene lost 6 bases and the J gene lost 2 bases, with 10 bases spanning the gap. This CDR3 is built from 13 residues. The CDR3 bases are TGTGCCATCAGGATACAGGGAAACACTGAAGCTTTCTTT. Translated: CAIRIQGNTEAFF.

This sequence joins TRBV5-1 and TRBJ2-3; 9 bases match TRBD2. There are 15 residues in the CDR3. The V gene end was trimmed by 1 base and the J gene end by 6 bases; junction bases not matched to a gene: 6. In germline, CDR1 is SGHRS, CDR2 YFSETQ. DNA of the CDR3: TGCGCCAGCAGCTTGATGGGTAGCGGGGGTGATACGCAGTATTTT. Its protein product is CASSLMGSGGDTQYF. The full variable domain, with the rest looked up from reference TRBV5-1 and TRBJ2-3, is KAGVTQTPRYLIKTRGQQVTLSCSPISGHRSVSWYQQTPGQGLQFLFEYFSETQRNKGNFPGRFSGRQFSNSRSEMNVSTLELGDSALYLCASSLMGSGGDTQYFGPGTRLTVL.

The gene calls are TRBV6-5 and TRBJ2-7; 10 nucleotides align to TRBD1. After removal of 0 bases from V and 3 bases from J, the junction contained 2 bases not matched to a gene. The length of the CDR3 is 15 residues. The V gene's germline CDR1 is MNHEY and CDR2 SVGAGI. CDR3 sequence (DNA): TGTGCCAGCAGTTACTCCGGGGACAGGGGCTACGAGCAGTACTTC. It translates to CASSYSGDRGYEQYF.

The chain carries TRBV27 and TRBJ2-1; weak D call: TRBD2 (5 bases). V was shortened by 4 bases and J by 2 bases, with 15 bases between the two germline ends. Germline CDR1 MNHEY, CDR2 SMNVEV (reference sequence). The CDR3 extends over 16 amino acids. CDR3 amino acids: CASSSFGSATYNEQFF. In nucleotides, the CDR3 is TGTGCCAGCAGTTCCTTTGGGAGCGCAACCTACAATGAGCAGTTCTTC.